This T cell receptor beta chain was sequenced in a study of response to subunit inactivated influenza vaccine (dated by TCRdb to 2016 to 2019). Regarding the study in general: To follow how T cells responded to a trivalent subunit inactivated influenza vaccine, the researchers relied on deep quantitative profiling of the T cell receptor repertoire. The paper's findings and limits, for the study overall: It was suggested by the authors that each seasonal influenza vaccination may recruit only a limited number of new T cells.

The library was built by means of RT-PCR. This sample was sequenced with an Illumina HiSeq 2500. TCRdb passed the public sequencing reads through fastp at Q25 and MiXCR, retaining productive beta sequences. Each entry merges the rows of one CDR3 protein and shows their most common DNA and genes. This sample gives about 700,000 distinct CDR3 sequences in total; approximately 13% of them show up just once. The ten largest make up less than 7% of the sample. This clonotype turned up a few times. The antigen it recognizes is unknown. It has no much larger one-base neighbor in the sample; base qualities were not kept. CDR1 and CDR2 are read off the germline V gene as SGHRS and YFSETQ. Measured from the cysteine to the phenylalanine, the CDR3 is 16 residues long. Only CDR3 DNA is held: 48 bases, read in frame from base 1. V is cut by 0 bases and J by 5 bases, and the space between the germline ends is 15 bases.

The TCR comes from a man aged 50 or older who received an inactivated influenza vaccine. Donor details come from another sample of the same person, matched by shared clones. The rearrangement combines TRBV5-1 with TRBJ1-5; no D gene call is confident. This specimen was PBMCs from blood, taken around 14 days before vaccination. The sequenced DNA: TGCGCCAGCAGCTTGGGTTTCGATACCAAGGATCAGCCCCAGCATTTT. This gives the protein CASSLGFDTKDQPQHF. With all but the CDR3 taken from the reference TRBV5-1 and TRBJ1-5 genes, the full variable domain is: KAGVTQTPRYLIKTRGQQVTLSCSPISGHRSVSWYQQTPGQGLQFLFEYFSETQRNKGNFPGRFSGRQFSNSRSEMNVSTLELGDSALYLCASSLGFDTKDQPQHFGDGTRLSIL.